This T cell receptor beta chain was identified in a study of T-cell memory formation after mild COVID-19. Using constant-segment primers, 5'RACE produced TCR alpha and TCR beta cDNA libraries carrying sample barcodes and UMIs. TCRdb re-called the 5' RACE reads with MiXCR, one entry per CDR3 protein. This repertoire shows under 650,000 distinct CDR3 sequences, about a sixth found once; its top ten account for around 13%. Per germline, CDR1 DFQATT and CDR2 SNEGSKA (reference sequence). There are 15 residues in the CDR3. Trimming left V 0 bases short and J 8 bases short, with 19 bases between. The sequence came from an adult woman who had mild COVID-19 (a few samples of this study predate the infection). Cell type and time point are not known. The chain recombines TRBV20-1 with TRBJ1-1; D is perhaps TRBD1 (5 bases). Sequenced material: PBMCs or a T cell subset sorted from them (not recorded which). The CDR3 spells CSARDLRDRRAEAFF. CDR3 DNA: TGCAGTGCTAGAGATTTGCGGGACCGACGAGCGGAAGCTTTCTTT.